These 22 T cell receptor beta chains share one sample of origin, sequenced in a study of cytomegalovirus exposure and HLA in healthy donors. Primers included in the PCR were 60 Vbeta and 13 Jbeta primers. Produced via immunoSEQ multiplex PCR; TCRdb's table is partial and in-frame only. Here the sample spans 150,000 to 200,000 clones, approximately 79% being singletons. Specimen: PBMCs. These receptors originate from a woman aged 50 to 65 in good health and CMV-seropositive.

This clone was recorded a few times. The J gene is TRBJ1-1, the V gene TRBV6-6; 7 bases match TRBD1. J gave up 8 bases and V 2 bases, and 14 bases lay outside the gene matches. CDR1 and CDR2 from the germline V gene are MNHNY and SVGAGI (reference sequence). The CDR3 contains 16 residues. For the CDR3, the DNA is TGTGCCAGCAGTTACCCGACAGGGCTTGCGCACCGAGAAGCTTTCTTT. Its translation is CASSYPTGLAHREAFF.

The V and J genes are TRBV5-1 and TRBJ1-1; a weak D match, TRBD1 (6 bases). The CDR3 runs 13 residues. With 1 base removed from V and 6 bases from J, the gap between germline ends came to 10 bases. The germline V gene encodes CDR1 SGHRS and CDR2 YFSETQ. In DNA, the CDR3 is TGCGCCAGCAGCTTGAAGGCAGGGGCTGAAGCTTTCTTT. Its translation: CASSLKAGAEAFF.

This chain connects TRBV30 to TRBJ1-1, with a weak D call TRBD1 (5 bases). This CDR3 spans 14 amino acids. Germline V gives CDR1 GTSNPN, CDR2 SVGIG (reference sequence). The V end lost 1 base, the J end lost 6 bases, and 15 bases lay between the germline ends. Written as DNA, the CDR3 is TGTGCCTGGAGTGCCTCATGGGGGAGGGCTGAAGCTTTCTTT. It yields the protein CAWSASWGRAEAFF.

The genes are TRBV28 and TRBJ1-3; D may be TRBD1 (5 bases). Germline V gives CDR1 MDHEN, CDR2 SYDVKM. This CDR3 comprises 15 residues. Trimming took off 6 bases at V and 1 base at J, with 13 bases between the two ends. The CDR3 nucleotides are TGTGCCAGCAGGCCTACAGGCTCTTCTGGAAACACCATATATTTT. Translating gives CASRPTGSSGNTIYF.

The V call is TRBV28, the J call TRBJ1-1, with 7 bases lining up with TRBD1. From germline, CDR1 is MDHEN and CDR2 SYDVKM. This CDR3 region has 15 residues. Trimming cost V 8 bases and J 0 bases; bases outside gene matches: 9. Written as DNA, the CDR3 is TGTGCCAGCCCGCCGGGACAGATCATGAACACTGAAGCTTTCTTT. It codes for CASPPGQIMNTEAFF. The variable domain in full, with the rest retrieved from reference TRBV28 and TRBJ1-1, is DVKVTQSSRYLVKRTGEKVFLECVQDMDHENMFWYRQDPGLGLRLIYFSYDVKMKEKGDIPEGYSVSREKKERFSLILESASTNQTSMYLCASPPGQIMNTEAFFGQGTRLTVV.

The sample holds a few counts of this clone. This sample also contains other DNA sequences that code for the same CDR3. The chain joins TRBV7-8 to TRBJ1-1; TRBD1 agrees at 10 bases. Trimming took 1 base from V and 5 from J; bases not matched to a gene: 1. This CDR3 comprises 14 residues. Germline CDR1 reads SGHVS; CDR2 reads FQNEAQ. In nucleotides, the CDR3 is TGTGCCAGCAGCTTAGTGGGACAGGGGACTGAAGCTTTCTTT. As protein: CASSLVGQGTEAFF.

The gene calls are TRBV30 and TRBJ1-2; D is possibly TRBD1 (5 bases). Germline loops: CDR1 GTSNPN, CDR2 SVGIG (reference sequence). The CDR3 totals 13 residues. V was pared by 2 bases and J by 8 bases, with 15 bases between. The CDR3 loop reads CAWSSIRWGGYTF. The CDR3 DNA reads TGTGCCTGGAGTTCCATCCGTTGGGGCGGCTACACCTTC.

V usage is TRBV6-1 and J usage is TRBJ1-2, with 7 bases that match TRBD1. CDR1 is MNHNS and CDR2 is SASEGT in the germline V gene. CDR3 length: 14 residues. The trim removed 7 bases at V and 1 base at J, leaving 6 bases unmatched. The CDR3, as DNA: TGTGCCAGCATCAAGGACAGGCTTAACTATGGCTACACCTTC. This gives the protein CASIKDRLNYGYTF.

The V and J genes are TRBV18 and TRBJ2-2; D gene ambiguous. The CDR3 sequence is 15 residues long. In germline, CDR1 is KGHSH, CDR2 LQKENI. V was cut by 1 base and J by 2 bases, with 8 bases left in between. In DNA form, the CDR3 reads TGTGCCAGCTCACCACGAGACAAAAACACCGGGGAGCTGTTTTTT. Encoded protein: CASSPRDKNTGELFF.

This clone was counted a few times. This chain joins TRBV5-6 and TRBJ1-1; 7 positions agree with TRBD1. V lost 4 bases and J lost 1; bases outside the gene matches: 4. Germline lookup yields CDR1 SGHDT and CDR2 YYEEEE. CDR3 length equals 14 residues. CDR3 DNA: TGTGCCAGCAGCAAGGGACAGCCGAACACTGAAGCTTTCTTT. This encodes CASSKGQPNTEAFF.

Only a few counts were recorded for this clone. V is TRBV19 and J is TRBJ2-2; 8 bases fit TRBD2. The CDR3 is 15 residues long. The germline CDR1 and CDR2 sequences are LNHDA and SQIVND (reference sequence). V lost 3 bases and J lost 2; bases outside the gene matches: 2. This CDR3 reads CASSIRTSNTGELFF. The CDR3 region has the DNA TGTGCCAGTAGTATCCGGACTAGCAACACCGGGGAGCTGTTTTTT. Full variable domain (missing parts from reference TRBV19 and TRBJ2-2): DGGITQSPKYLFRKEGQNVTLSCEQNLNHDAMYWYRQDPGQGLRLIYYSQIVNDFQKGDIAEGYSVSREKKESFPLTVTSAQKNPTAFYLCASSIRTSNTGELFFGEGSRLTVL.

CDR3 bases: TGTGCCGTAAAACGGACAGGGAATGGTCAGCCCCAGCATTTT. Encoded protein: CAVKRTGNGQPQHF. V gene TRBV15 combines with J gene TRBJ1-5; 8 positions match TRBD1. Per germline, CDR1 LNHNV and CDR2 YYDKDF (reference sequence). The CDR3 runs 14 residues. V lost 11 bases and J lost 6; bases outside the gene matches: 12.

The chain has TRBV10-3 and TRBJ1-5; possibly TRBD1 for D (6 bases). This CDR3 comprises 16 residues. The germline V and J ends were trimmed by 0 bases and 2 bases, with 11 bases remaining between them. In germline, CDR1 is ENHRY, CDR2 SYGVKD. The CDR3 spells CAISESRGIGNQPQHF. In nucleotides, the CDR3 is TGTGCCATCAGTGAGTCAAGGGGGATTGGCAATCAGCCCCAGCATTTT.

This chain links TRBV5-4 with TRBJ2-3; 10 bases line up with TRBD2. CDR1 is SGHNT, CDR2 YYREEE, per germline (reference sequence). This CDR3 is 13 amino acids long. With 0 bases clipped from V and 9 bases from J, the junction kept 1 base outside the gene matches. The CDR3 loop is CASSLVSGRTQYF. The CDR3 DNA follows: TGTGCCAGCAGCTTGGTTAGCGGGAGGACGCAGTATTTT.

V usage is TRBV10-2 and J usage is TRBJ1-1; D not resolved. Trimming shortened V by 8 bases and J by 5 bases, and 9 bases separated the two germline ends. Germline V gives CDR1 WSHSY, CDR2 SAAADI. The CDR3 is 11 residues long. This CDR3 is CASRDLTEAFF. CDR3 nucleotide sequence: TGCGCCAGCCGGGATTTAACTGAAGCTTTCTTT.

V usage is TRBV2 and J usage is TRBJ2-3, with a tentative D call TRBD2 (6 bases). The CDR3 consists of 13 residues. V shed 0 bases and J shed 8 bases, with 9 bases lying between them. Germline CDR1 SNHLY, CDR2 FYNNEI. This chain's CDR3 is CASSEATGVTQYF. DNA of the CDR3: TGTGCCAGCAGTGAAGCGACGGGGGTTACGCAGTATTTT.

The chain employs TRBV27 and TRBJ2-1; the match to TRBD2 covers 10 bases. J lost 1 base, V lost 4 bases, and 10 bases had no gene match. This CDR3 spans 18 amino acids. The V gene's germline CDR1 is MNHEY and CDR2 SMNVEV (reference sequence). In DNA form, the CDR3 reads TGTGCCAGCAGTTCTTATGGGACTAGCGTTCGATCCTACAATGAGCAGTTCTTC. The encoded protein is CASSSYGTSVRSYNEQFF.

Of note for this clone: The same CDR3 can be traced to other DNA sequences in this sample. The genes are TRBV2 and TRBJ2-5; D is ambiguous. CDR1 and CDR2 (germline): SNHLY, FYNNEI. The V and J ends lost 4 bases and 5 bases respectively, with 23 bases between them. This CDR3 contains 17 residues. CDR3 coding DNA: TGTGCCAGCAGTGCTAGTTTATTACCGGTCTCGGGTGAGACCCAGTACTTC. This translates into CASSASLLPVSGETQYF.

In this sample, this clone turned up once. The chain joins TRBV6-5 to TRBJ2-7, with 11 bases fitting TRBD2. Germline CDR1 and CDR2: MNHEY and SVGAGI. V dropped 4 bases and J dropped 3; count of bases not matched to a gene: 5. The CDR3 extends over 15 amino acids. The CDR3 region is CASSWGLAGGYEQYF. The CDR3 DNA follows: TGTGCCAGCAGTTGGGGGCTAGCGGGAGGCTACGAGCAGTACTTC.

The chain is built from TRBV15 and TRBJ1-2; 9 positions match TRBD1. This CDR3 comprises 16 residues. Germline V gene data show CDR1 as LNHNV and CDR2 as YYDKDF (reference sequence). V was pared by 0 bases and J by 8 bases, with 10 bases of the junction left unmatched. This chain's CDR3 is CATSRDLRQGVRGYTF. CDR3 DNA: TGTGCCACCAGCAGAGATCTCAGACAGGGGGTAAGAGGCTACACCTTC.

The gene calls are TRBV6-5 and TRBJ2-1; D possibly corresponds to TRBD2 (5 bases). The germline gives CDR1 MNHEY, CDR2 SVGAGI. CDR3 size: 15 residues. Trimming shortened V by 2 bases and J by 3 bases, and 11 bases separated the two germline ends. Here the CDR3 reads CASSYGARVYNEQFF. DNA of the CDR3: TGTGCCAGCAGTTACGGCGCGAGGGTCTACAATGAGCAGTTCTTC.

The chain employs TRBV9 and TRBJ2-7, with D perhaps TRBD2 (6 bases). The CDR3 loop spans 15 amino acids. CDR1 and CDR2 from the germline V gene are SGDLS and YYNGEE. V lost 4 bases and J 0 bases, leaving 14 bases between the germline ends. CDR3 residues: CASSLSGSSSYEQYF. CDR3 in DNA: TGTGCCAGCAGCCTCAGCGGGTCCAGCTCCTACGAGCAGTACTTC.